A single sample is the source of the 24 T cell receptor beta chains below, sequenced in a study of metastatic and nonmetastatic thyroid tumors. TCRdb reassembled clones from the PCR reads with MiXCR. The sample has just under 45,000 clones; more than 3% are singletons. Ahead of thyroid surgery, no patient had received treatment of any kind. Sequencing input: blood. The receptors come from a female donor with papillary thyroid cancer or a benign thyroid nodule (not recorded which). Some clones in this sample may be carry-over from other donors' samples.

This clone has at least ten counts. This rearrangement joins TRBV10-2 to TRBJ1-5; TRBD1 matches 7 bases. CDR3 length equals 17 residues. Germline CDR1 reads WSHSY; CDR2 reads SAAADI. With 2 bases clipped from V and 4 bases from J, the junction kept 11 bases outside the gene matches. The CDR3 nucleotides are TGCGCCAGCAGTGAGGCCCGGGACAGATGGGGGAATCAGCCCCAGCATTTT. It specifies CASSEARDRWGNQPQHF.

This clone was found many times. The rearrangement joins TRBV14 to TRBJ1-3; no definite D call. The V gene's germline CDR1 is SGHDN and CDR2 FVKESK. This CDR3 contains 15 residues. Between the trimmed V and J ends, which lost 0 bases and 0 bases, there was a span of 6 bases. DNA of the CDR3: TGTGCCAGCAGCCAAGAAACCTACTCTGGAAACACCATATATTTT. This translates into CASSQETYSGNTIYF.

Sample share makes this clone medium-sized. V is TRBV11-3 and J is TRBJ2-3, with D maybe TRBD2 (6 bases). The CDR3 is 15 residues long. The germline V gene encodes CDR1 SGHNT and CDR2 YENEEA. V lost 5 bases and J 6 bases, leaving 18 bases between the germline ends. The chain's CDR3 is CASSPGVTPADTQYF. The CDR3 nucleotides are TGTGCCAGCAGCCCGGGGGTTACCCCCGCGGATACGCAGTATTTT.

This clone was found many times. The CDR3 region has the DNA TGTGCCAGCAGCCAACGCCAGACAGGGGGCTATGGCTACACCTTC. The encoded protein is CASSQRQTGGYGYTF. The chain uses TRBV3-1 and TRBJ1-2; 9 bases agree with TRBD1. Trimming cost V 2 bases and J 4 bases; bases outside gene matches: 5. The CDR3 contains 15 residues. In germline, CDR1 is LGHDT, CDR2 YNNKEL (reference sequence).

This clone was picked up many times. V gene TRBV7-6 combines with J gene TRBJ2-1; tentatively, D is TRBD1 (6 bases). CDR3 size: 12 residues. V lost 5 bases and J 9 bases, leaving 11 bases between the germline ends. CDR1 is SGHVS, CDR2 FNYEAQ, per germline. The CDR3 protein is CASSTGSAEQFF. In nucleotides, the CDR3 is TGTGCCAGCAGCACAGGGAGTGCTGAGCAGTTCTTC. The whole variable domain, filled in from reference TRBV7-6 and TRBJ2-1, reads GAGVSQSPRYKVTKRGQDVALRCDPISGHVSLYWYRQALGQGPEFLTYFNYEAQQDKSGLPNDRFSAERPEGSISTLTIQRTEQRDSAMYRCASSTGSAEQFFGPGTRLTVL.

In its sample, this clone was seen many times. This rearrangement joins TRBV28 to TRBJ2-3, with a weak D call TRBD2 (6 bases). The V end lost 3 bases, the J end lost 2 bases, and 15 bases lay between the germline ends. This CDR3 comprises 16 residues. Per the germline V gene, CDR1 is MDHEN and CDR2 is SYDVKM. The CDR3 DNA sequence: TGTGCCAGCAGTTTGTCTTTGGCTAGCGCCACAGATACGCAGTATTTT. It yields the protein CASSLSLASATDTQYF.

The chain recombines TRBV5-1 with TRBJ2-5; D is possibly TRBD2 (7 bases). The CDR3 runs 13 residues. Deletions cut 7 bases from V and 4 bases from J, with 14 bases between. The V gene's germline CDR1 is SGHRS and CDR2 YFSETQ. CDR3 DNA: TGCGCCAGCTCCGAGGGGGGGTCAGAGACCCAGTACTTC. Translated: CASSEGGSETQYF.

The genes are TRBV30 and TRBJ2-2; D gene uncertain. Germline values: CDR1 GTSNPN, CDR2 SVGIG (reference sequence). This CDR3 region has 17 residues. V was trimmed by 0 bases and J by 4 bases, leaving 18 bases between them. The DNA for the CDR3 is TGTGCCTGGAGTGTAACATTGCTGCCAAAGAGCACCGGGGAGCTGTTTTTT. Encoded protein: CAWSVTLLPKSTGELFF.

This clone was detected only a few times. This sequence joins TRBV27 and TRBJ2-7; possibly TRBD2 for D (6 bases). CDR1 MNHEY and CDR2 SMNVEV come from the germline V gene (reference sequence). The CDR3 length is 14 residues. Trimming shortened V by 8 bases and J by 0 bases, and 14 bases separated the two germline ends. The CDR3 DNA is TGTGCCAGCGGCATAGCGGAGGGCTCCTACGAGCAGTACTTC. Translated: CASGIAEGSYEQYF.

This clone has a count of ten or more. The CDR3 reads CASSYSGGGQPQHF. In nucleotides, the CDR3 is TGTGCCAGCAGTTACTCAGGGGGGGGACAGCCCCAGCATTTT. V usage is TRBV6-6 and J usage is TRBJ1-5, with a weak D call TRBD1 (6 bases). This CDR3 comprises 14 residues. Germline CDR1 is MNHNY and CDR2 is SVGAGI (reference sequence). V was cut by 0 bases and J by 7 bases, with 10 bases left in between.

This clone was counted only a few times. This sequence joins TRBV5-1 and TRBJ1-2; the match to TRBD1 covers 7 bases. J was trimmed by 5 bases and V by 4 bases; bases with no gene match: 8. The CDR3 sequence is 14 residues long. The germline V gene has CDR1 SGHRS and CDR2 YFSETQ. CDR3 coding DNA: TGCGCCAGCAGCGCAACAGGGGCCGTATATGGCTACACCTTC. Encoded protein: CASSATGAVYGYTF.

The genes are TRBV7-3 and TRBJ1-6, with D unclear. Germline-derived CDR1 and CDR2 are SGHTA and FQGTGA. V shed 2 bases and J shed 7 bases, with 9 bases lying between them. The CDR3 spans 14 residues. CDR3 amino acids: CASSLGVTNSPLHF. Written as DNA, the CDR3 is TGTGCCAGCAGCTTAGGGGTGACGAATTCACCCCTCCACTTT.

Judged by abundance, this clone is medium-sized. The V and J genes are TRBV30 and TRBJ1-6; D uncertain. The germline CDR1 and CDR2 sequences are GTSNPN and SVGIG (reference sequence). The V end was cut by 3 bases, the J end by 7 bases, with 19 bases between. This CDR3 spans 16 amino acids. The CDR3 is CAWSPISGGVNSPLHF. CDR3 nucleotides: TGTGCCTGGAGCCCAATCTCCGGCGGGGTAAATTCACCCCTCCACTTT.

At least ten counts were recorded for this clone. The chain is built from TRBV20-1 and TRBJ2-7; TRBD1 might be the D (6 bases). Germline V gene lookup returns CDR1 DFQATT and CDR2 SNEGSKA (reference sequence). Trimming took 5 bases from V and 2 from J, leaving 10 bases between them. The CDR3 loop spans 12 amino acids. The CDR3 coding sequence is TGCAGTGCTGGGACAACAACCTACGAGCAGTACTTC. It specifies CSAGTTTYEQYF.

This clone was seen repeatedly, ten times or more. The chain recombines TRBV12-3 or TRBV12-4 with TRBJ1-6; no reliable D call. The CDR3 consists of 15 residues. V lost 1 base and J 6 bases, leaving 10 bases between the germline ends. CDR3 residues: CASSLGQRGNSPLHF. CDR3 nucleotide sequence: TGTGCCAGCAGTTTAGGTCAGCGGGGTAATTCACCCCTCCACTTT.

This chain connects TRBV11-3 to TRBJ1-1; D is unresolved. The CDR3 consists of 12 residues. The ends were cut back, 6 bases at V and 3 bases at J, with 8 bases in the middle. Germline V gene lookup returns CDR1 SGHNT and CDR2 YENEEA. The CDR3 DNA sequence: TGTGCCAGCAGGGACGGGGACACTGAAGCTTTCTTT. It codes for CASRDGDTEAFF. Combining the CDR3 with reference TRBV11-3 and TRBJ1-1 gives the whole variable domain EAGVVQSPRYKIIEKKQPVAFWCNPISGHNTLYWYLQNLGQGPELLIRYENEEAVDDSQLPKDRFSAERLKGVDSTLKIQPAELGDSAVYLCASRDGDTEAFFGQGTRLTVV.

This clone was counted many times. CDR3 in amino acids: CASSTRRERGQPQHF. The DNA for the CDR3 is TGTGCCAGCAGTACGAGGAGGGAACGCGGTCAGCCCCAGCATTTT. The V gene is TRBV28, the J gene TRBJ1-5; D not certain. Germline CDR1 and CDR2: MDHEN and SYDVKM. CDR3 size: 15 residues. Trimming shortened V by 5 bases and J by 6 bases, and 17 bases separated the two germline ends.

The table lists this clone with many counts. Sequence at one end of the junction differs from germline and may be a read error. The chain joins TRBV12-3 or TRBV12-4 to TRBJ1-1; tentative D call: TRBD1 (5 bases). The CDR3 consists of 16 residues. The CDR3 here is CASSSSVGLMDTGAFF. The CDR3, as DNA: TGTGCCAGCAGTTCCTCTGTGGGACTGATGGACACTGGAGCTTTCTTT.

The chain combines TRBV2 with TRBJ2-1; TRBD2 matches at 8 bases. V dropped 6 bases and J dropped 9; count of bases not matched to a gene: 7. The CDR3 is made up of 13 amino acids. CDR1 is SNHLY, CDR2 FYNNEI, per germline. CDR3 protein: CASRGLGSPEQFF. The CDR3 bases are TGTGCCAGCAGGGGACTAGGGTCTCCTGAGCAGTTCTTC.

This clone was detected many times. The J gene is TRBJ2-7, the V gene TRBV7-6; D perhaps matches TRBD1 (7 bases). The CDR3 contains 15 residues. The germline V gene encodes CDR1 SGHVS and CDR2 FNYEAQ. V was cut by 1 base and J by 2 bases, with 12 bases left in between. As DNA, the CDR3 is TGTGCCAGCAGCTTAGGCGGGACAGAAGCCTACGAGCAGTACTTC. Translation gives CASSLGGTEAYEQYF. The full variable domain, rest sourced from reference TRBV7-6 and TRBJ2-7, is GAGVSQSPRYKVTKRGQDVALRCDPISGHVSLYWYRQALGQGPEFLTYFNYEAQQDKSGLPNDRFSAERPEGSISTLTIQRTEQRDSAMYRCASSLGGTEAYEQYFGPGTRLTVT.

This chain links TRBV27 with TRBJ2-1; a weak D match, TRBD2 (6 bases). The CDR3 totals 14 residues. Trimming pared 6 bases from V and 5 bases from J, leaving 14 bases between. Germline V CDR1 and CDR2: MNHEY, SMNVEV (reference sequence). CDR3 sequence (DNA): TGTGCCAGCAGCCTAGCGACGAACCACAATGAGCAGTTCTTC. Protein sequence: CASSLATNHNEQFF.

J is TRBJ2-1 and V is TRBV6-1; D is perhaps TRBD2 (6 bases). V was clipped by 6 bases and J by 7 bases, with 13 bases between them. CDR1 and CDR2 (germline): MNHNS, SASEGT. The CDR3 sequence is 13 residues long. The DNA for the CDR3 is TGTGCCAGCAGGGACTATCGTCCTAATGAGCAGTTCTTC. Translated: CASRDYRPNEQFF.

In this sample, this clone turned up many times. The chain joins TRBV29-1 to TRBJ2-1; 7 bases are shared with TRBD2. Germline lookup yields CDR1 SQVTM and CDR2 ANQGSEA. CDR3 size: 13 residues. V lost 4 bases and J lost 7; bases outside the gene matches: 7. DNA for the CDR3: TGCAGCGTTGGCGGGAGCCCTGGAAATGAGCAGTTCTTC. This encodes CSVGGSPGNEQFF.

This clone was found many times. J is TRBJ2-5 and V is TRBV13; no definite D call. Germline CDR1 is PRHDT and CDR2 is FYEKMQ (reference sequence). V was trimmed by 2 bases and J by 2 bases, leaving 9 bases between them. The CDR3 runs to 14 residues. The CDR3 protein is CASSLFGVQETQYF. DNA of the CDR3: TGTGCCAGCAGCTTATTTGGGGTTCAAGAGACCCAGTACTTC.